A single sample is the source of the 13 T cell receptor beta chains below, sequenced in a study of lymphopenia after photon versus proton radiotherapy. Produced via immunoSEQ multiplex PCR; TCRdb's table is partial and in-frame only. Among 15,000 to 20,000 clones, around 84% were seen once, and the ten largest hold roughly 20%. This material consisted of peripheral blood, taken from a patient treated with proton-based radiotherapy. These receptors were obtained from a man aged 70 or older with pancreatic cancer.

DNA of the CDR3: TGTGCCAGCTCTGGGGGGGAGCAGTACTTC. Translating gives CASSGGEQYF. The chain recombines TRBV2 with TRBJ2-7; the D gene is possibly TRBD2 (6 bases). The CDR3 is 10 amino acids. V was shortened by 8 bases and J by 7 bases, with 9 bases between the two germline ends. Germline V gene sequence: CDR1 SNHLY, CDR2 FYNNEI.

The rearrangement joins TRBV5-4 to TRBJ2-4, with 9 nucleotides matching TRBD2. CDR3 size: 17 residues. V was pared by 0 bases and J by 0 bases, with 4 bases of the junction left unmatched. Germline CDR1 SGHNT, CDR2 YYREEE (reference sequence). In DNA, the CDR3 is TGTGCCAGCAGCTTGGAACTAGCGGGCGTAGCCAAAAACATTCAGTACTTC. Encoded protein: CASSLELAGVAKNIQYF.

The V call is TRBV2, the J call TRBJ1-3, with D possibly TRBD1 on 5 matching bases. Germline V gives CDR1 SNHLY, CDR2 FYNNEI. V was shortened by 5 bases and J by 2 bases, with 10 bases between the two germline ends. The CDR3 is 14 residues long. The DNA of the CDR3 is TGTGCCAGCAGTTCTGACAGCCCTGGAAACACCATATATTTT. Translated: CASSSDSPGNTIYF.

Only a few counts were recorded for this clone. The chain employs TRBV30 and TRBJ1-2; the D is unclear. Germline V gene data show CDR1 as GTSNPN and CDR2 as SVGIG (reference sequence). This CDR3 region has 12 residues. The ends were cut back, 1 base at V and 4 bases at J, with 7 bases in the middle. The CDR3 DNA is TGTGCCTGGAGTGACTCCTTCTATGGCTACACCTTC. Its translation: CAWSDSFYGYTF.

The chain combines TRBV5-1 with TRBJ1-6, with 8 bases matching TRBD1. From germline, CDR1 is SGHRS and CDR2 YFSETQ. CDR3 length equals 15 residues. V shed 0 bases, J shed 7 bases, and the junction held 3 bases outside the gene matches. The CDR3 here is CASSLGQGPNSPLHF. The CDR3 nucleotides are TGCGCCAGCAGCTTGGGACAGGGGCCGAATTCACCCCTCCACTTT.

This chain links TRBV30 with TRBJ1-4, with 7 bases fitting TRBD1. The CDR3 runs 15 residues. In germline, CDR1 is GTSNPN, CDR2 SVGIG (reference sequence). V gave up 3 bases and J gave up 7 bases; unmatched junction bases: 11. The CDR3 region is CAWSEGQARGEKLFF. CDR3 DNA sequence: TGTGCCTGGAGCGAAGGACAGGCCCGGGGTGAAAAACTGTTTTTT.

The CDR3 bases are TGTGCCAGCAGTTCCGGGACTATAAACTACGAGCAGTACTTC. Protein sequence: CASSSGTINYEQYF. The rearrangement joins TRBV27 to TRBJ2-7; 7 bases are shared with TRBD2. V gave up 4 bases and J gave up 3 bases; unmatched junction bases: 6. The CDR3 has 14 residues. From germline, CDR1 is MNHEY and CDR2 SMNVEV (reference sequence).

The CDR3 sequence: CAWRRDRLNTGELFF. The CDR3 bases are TGTGCCTGGCGAAGGGACAGATTAAACACCGGGGAGCTGTTTTTT. The chain is built from TRBV30 and TRBJ2-2; 7 bases are shared with TRBD1. The CDR3 is 15 amino acids. The trim removed 5 bases at V and 2 bases at J, leaving 8 bases unmatched. Germline V lookup: CDR1 GTSNPN, CDR2 SVGIG (reference sequence).

About this clone itself: Being one base from a much bigger clone, this may be a read error. The chain links TRBV28 to TRBJ1-1, with D hard to call. Deletions cut 6 bases from V and 1 base from J, with 15 bases between. The CDR3 is 15 residues long. CDR1 is MDHEN, CDR2 SYDVKM, per germline. In nucleotides, the CDR3 is TGTGCCAGCAGCCCCGGTGGAGCACAGAACACTGAAGCTTTCTTT. Translated: CASSPGGAQNTEAFF.

This clone was seen just once. J is TRBJ2-1 and V is TRBV30, with D uncertain. CDR1 GTSNPN and CDR2 SVGIG come from the germline V gene (reference sequence). This CDR3 region has 11 residues. Trimming shortened V by 3 bases and J by 6 bases, and 6 bases separated the two germline ends. The CDR3 spells CAWSPRNEQFF. The CDR3 DNA reads TGTGCCTGGAGCCCTCGCAATGAGCAGTTCTTC.

This sequence joins TRBV5-8 and TRBJ1-2; no clear D. Germline CDR1 SGHTS, CDR2 YDEGEE. V lost 6 bases and J lost 4, with 13 bases in between. The CDR3 loop spans 13 amino acids. CDR3 residues: CASTILNSYGYTF. The CDR3 DNA follows: TGTGCCAGCACCATACTAAATAGCTATGGCTACACCTTC.

Only a few counts were recorded for this clone. The chain uses TRBV7-8 and TRBJ1-6; the D gene is possibly TRBD1 (5 bases). Germline V gene sequence: CDR1 SGHVS, CDR2 FQNEAQ. The CDR3 is made up of 14 amino acids. Trimming shortened V by 0 bases and J by 6 bases, and 6 bases separated the two germline ends. The CDR3 loop is CASSLAGGNSPLHF. DNA of the CDR3: TGTGCCAGCAGCTTAGCTGGGGGTAATTCACCCCTCCACTTT.

J is TRBJ2-2 and V is TRBV18; possibly TRBD1 or TRBD2 for D (5 bases each). V gave up 5 bases and J gave up 4 bases, with 17 bases separating them. This CDR3 region has 16 residues. The V gene's germline CDR1 is KGHSH and CDR2 LQKENI. DNA of the CDR3: TGTGCCAGCTCAGACCGGGACCGGCGGACCACCGGGGAGCTGTTTTTT. It codes for CASSDRDRRTTGELFF. The whole variable domain, remainder taken from reference TRBV18 and TRBJ2-2, is NAGVMQNPRHLVRRRGQEARLRCSPMKGHSHVYWYRQLPEEGLKFMVYLQKENIIDESGMPKERFSAEFPKEGPSILRIQQVVRGDSAAYFCASSDRDRRTTGELFFGEGSRLTVL.